The 10 T cell receptor beta chains below all came from one sample that was sequenced in a study of T-cell memory formation after mild COVID-19. TCRdb reprocessed the 5' RACE reads via MiXCR and lists one record per CDR3 protein. Of under 200,000 distinct CDR3 sequences listed, about 28% were seen once; the top ten hold more than 10%. Sequencing was done on a sample of PBMCs or a T cell subset sorted from them (not recorded which). The receptors were gathered from an adult woman who had mild COVID-19 (a few samples of this study predate the infection). Cell type and time point are not known.

This clonotype has just a few counts. The CDR3 DNA reads as TGTGCCAGCCAGGGGACTAGCGTCCATGAGCAGTTCTTC. This gives the protein CASQGTSVHEQFF. The rearrangement joins TRBV6-5 to TRBJ2-1; 10 bases match TRBD2. The CDR3 runs 13 residues. V dropped 8 bases and J dropped 8; count of bases not matched to a gene: 6. Germline CDR1 reads MNHEY; CDR2 reads SVGAGI.

This clonotype has just one count. This rearrangement joins TRBV6-1 to TRBJ2-7; 7 bases are a match to TRBD1. CDR1 and CDR2 (germline): MNHNS, SASEGT. CDR3 size: 13 residues. V gave up 6 bases and J gave up 5 bases; unmatched junction bases: 7. The CDR3 bases are TGTGCCAGCAGAGACGACAGGGTAAACGAGCAGTACTTC. It translates to CASRDDRVNEQYF.

For the CDR3, the DNA is TGTGCCAGCAGCTTTACTAGCGGGCCAAGCACAGATACGCAGTATTTT. Its translation is CASSFTSGPSTDTQYF. The V and J genes are TRBV7-2 and TRBJ2-3, with 9 bases matching TRBD2. Germline V gene data show CDR1 as SGHTA and CDR2 as FQGNSA. This CDR3 is 16 amino acids long. V shed 3 bases, J shed 0 bases, and the junction held 4 bases outside the gene matches.

CDR3 amino acids: CASRLAGRNEQFF. Written as DNA, the CDR3 is TGCGCCTCCAGACTAGCGGGGAGGAATGAGCAGTTCTTC. The chain recombines TRBV5-1 with TRBJ2-1, with TRBD2 matching over 11 bases. Trimming removed 10 bases from V and 7 bases from J; junction bases left unmatched: 7. The germline V gene encodes CDR1 SGHRS and CDR2 YFSETQ. The CDR3 contains 13 residues.

Ten or more counts support this clonotype. This chain connects TRBV20-1 to TRBJ2-1; D uncertain. The CDR3 sequence is 14 residues long. Looked up from germline, CDR1 is DFQATT and CDR2 is SNEGSKA (reference sequence). Trimming took 2 bases from V and 4 from J, leaving 12 bases between them. The CDR3 DNA sequence: TGCAGTGCTAGAAGGGCGGACCTATACAATGAGCAGTTCTTC. Residues: CSARRADLYNEQFF.

This chain connects TRBV10-2 to TRBJ2-3; D remains unclear. CDR1 and CDR2 from the germline V gene are WSHSY and SAAADI. The germline V and J ends were trimmed by 6 bases and 1 base, with 17 bases remaining between them. The CDR3 runs to 16 residues. In DNA form, the CDR3 reads TGCGCCAGCAGGCCCAGCTTTTTAGGGCGCACAGATACGCAGTATTTT. Encoded protein: CASRPSFLGRTDTQYF.

A few counts support this clonotype. The chain joins TRBV4-1 to TRBJ1-1, with 9 nucleotides matching TRBD1. The CDR3 covers 15 residues. V lost 4 bases, J lost 6 bases, and 9 bases stayed unmatched. In germline, CDR1 is MGHRA, CDR2 YSYEKL. The CDR3 spells CASSPAGTGLSEAFF. CDR3 DNA: TGCGCCAGCAGCCCCGCCGGGACAGGGCTCTCTGAAGCTTTCTTT.

Concerning this clonotype: A read error is likely, as this CDR3 ends without the conserved phenylalanine or tryptophan. The DNA is left out, because the CDR3 cannot be placed on it with certainty; the CDR3 is given as TCRdb lists it. The chain couples TRBV24-1 to TRBJ1-4; TRBD1 is the table's D call and was not checked against the DNA. The CDR3 is 9 residues long, counting both termini. CDR1 KGHDR and CDR2 SFDVKD come from the germline V gene. The chain's CDR3 is CATPMDPVC.

This clonotype appeared a few times. The chain has TRBV10-3 and TRBJ2-7; 10 nucleotides agree with TRBD1. This CDR3 region has 14 residues. Germline V gene sequence: CDR1 ENHRY, CDR2 SYGVKD. The V and J ends lost 4 bases and 2 bases, in that order; junction bases with no gene match: 2. CDR3 sequence reads: CAISGGTGAYEQYF. The DNA for the CDR3 is TGTGCCATCAGTGGGGGGACAGGGGCCTACGAGCAGTACTTC.

J is TRBJ1-5 and V is TRBV27, with 8 bases that match TRBD1. Per the germline V gene, CDR1 is MNHEY and CDR2 is SMNVEV (reference sequence). Trimming cost V 5 bases and J 5 bases; bases outside gene matches: 8. The CDR3 runs to 15 residues. CDR3 coding DNA: TGTGCCAGCAGTCGAGGACAGGGTTGGGATCAGCCCCAGCATTTT. This gives the protein CASSRGQGWDQPQHF.